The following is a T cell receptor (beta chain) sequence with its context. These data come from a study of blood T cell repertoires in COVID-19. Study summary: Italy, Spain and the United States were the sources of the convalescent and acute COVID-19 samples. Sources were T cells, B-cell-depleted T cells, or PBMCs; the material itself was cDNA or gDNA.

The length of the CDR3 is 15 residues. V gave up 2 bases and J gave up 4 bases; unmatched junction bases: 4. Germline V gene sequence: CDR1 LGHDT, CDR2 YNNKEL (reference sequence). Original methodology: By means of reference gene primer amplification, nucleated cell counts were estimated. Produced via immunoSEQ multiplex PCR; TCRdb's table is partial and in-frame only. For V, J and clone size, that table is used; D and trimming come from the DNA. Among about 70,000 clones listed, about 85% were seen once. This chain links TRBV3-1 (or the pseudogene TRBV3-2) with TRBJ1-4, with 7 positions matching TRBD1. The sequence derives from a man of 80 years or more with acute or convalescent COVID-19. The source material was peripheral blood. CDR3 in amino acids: CASSQQGGGNEKLFF. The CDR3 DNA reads TGTGCCAGCAGCCAACAGGGGGGAGGTAATGAAAAACTGTTTTTT.